This T cell receptor (beta chain) was sequenced during a study of cytomegalovirus exposure and HLA in healthy donors (dated by TCRdb to the late 2010s). For the study in its entirety: An earlier analysis of 587 of the donors reported more than 250 Gb of sequence data and some 120 million unique TCR beta sequences from 150 million to 200 million T cells. An earlier analysis of approximately 630 of the donors applied high-throughput TCR beta sequencing to assess whether each TCR beta V gene segment acted as functional or pseudogenic. Along with the approximately 600-subject first cohort, a separate validation cohort of over 90 different subjects was used. Donor age, sex, ethnicity and CMV serostatus were compiled alongside the repertoire data. A later genetic analysis took genome-wide SNP genotypes for about 55% of the 666 donors and used that subset as a discovery cohort. To predict cytomegalovirus infection status, the study brought together high-throughput TCR immunosequencing, statistical association of individual TCRs with disease status, and machine learning. The study aimed to test whether cataloging public T cell receptors could reveal signatures of past pathogen exposure. Among almost 400 genotyped donors of the cohort, an average of around 240,000 unique TCR beta nucleotide sequences were sequenced per donor, roughly 20% of them non-productive. To study patterns of TCR occurrence, a later analysis re-analyzed previously published TCR beta repertoires from around 660 donors and added high-resolution HLA genotyping. Using immunosequencing, the study profiled T cell repertoires from 640 or so subjects and related those repertoires to cytomegalovirus serostatus. About 300 gigabases of sequencing data and 91 million or so unique TCR sequences made up an early release that covered approximately 620 HLA-typed donors. Typing coverage varied by locus: about 629-640 donors for A, B, C, DRB1 and DQB1; roughly 510 for DQA1; about 590 for DPA1; around 450 for DPB1. Rather than using new phenotypic data, the later analysis identified candidate immune exposures from TCR beta sequences and from how often those sequences occurred across donors. A handful of DR-DQ haplotypes were treated as single units for association and clustering because of strong linkage in the cohort. All discovery cohort repertoires had been generated using a single sequencing platform. Class I and class II HLA loci were covered by the typing at four-digit resolution. The genetic ancestry cluster associated with self-reported Caucasian donors included 81% of the 398 genotyped donors. Summary of the overall study and its limitations: When HLA alleles, especially DR and DQ, strongly co-occurred, attributing TCR associations to individual alleles was difficult. A few of the identified cytomegalovirus-associated TCR beta chains were confirmed in vitro to be specific for cytomegalovirus antigens. A later genetic analysis associated a missense DCLRE1C variant with V-gene and J-gene trimming of TCR beta chains, and an independent cohort replicated the association. Broadly in line with IMGT annotations, most TCR beta V segments showed up in productive rearrangements about 87% or about 30% of the time in an earlier analysis of 587 of the donors. Compared with the approximately 720-donor mean, donors in an Asian-associated ancestry cluster had fewer N-insertions in productive TCRs, according to a later genetic analysis. In a later analysis, several top co-occurrence clusters were reported to appear linked to parvovirus B19, influenza, CMV and Epstein-Barr virus. HLA typing was unavailable for some donors at each locus, so association tests used only the typed subset. A group of highly shared sequence variants was considered likely to be a technical artifact of the sequencing pipeline. At a false discovery rate of 0.05, a later analysis linked around 15,000 TCR beta sequences to specific HLA alleles. In the study, 150 to 200 TCR beta chains were listed as associated with cytomegalovirus. The 87-base-pair reads could not distinguish some IMGT-functional V segments, including TRBV6-2 and TRBV6-3, so those segments were excluded. The cohort was sequenced for TCR beta chains only, and without alpha or paired-chain data the features that could be detected were limited. It was suggested by the authors that the approach could potentially be generalized to other disease states and immunological phenotypes. Most TCR sequences were observed very rarely across donors, whereas some public TCRs were present in many individuals. In a later analysis, HLA-associated TCR beta chains were found to be more clonally expanded and to have lower generation probabilities than equally common non-associated chains. The earlier analysis of some 540 of the donors excluded some 15 rarely observed V segments, including chromosome 9 orphons, because counts were too low. A further reported finding was that TCR beta sequences accurately predicted the HLA-A and HLA-B alleles for most subjects in the first cohort. CMV serostatus was the only immune exposure information available for the cohort. Cytomegalovirus status was reported to be diagnosed by the classifier with high specificity and sensitivity in both the original and validation cohorts. Linkage disequilibrium might explain the correlated functional status among segregating V segments, but an unknown experimental factor could not be ruled out. Roughly uniform sequencing depth across donors was assumed in presence/absence analyses, although this assumption may not hold. According to a later analysis, most CMV-associated TCR beta chains appeared to be HLA-restricted, and the HLA associations seemed to be driven largely by CMV exposure. In a later analysis, the rate of TCR association differed among HLA loci, with DRB1 alleles having the most associated TCRs and HLA-C alleles having the fewest.

From cysteine to phenylalanine, the CDR3 is 19 amino acids long. Only the CDR3 region is kept as DNA, spanning 57 bases read in frame from base 1. CDR1 is given as SGHDN and CDR2 as FVKESK, both from the germline V gene. The junction carries 22 bases between V and J, which are trimmed by 0 bases and 2 bases respectively. Concerning this clone: The specificity of this receptor is unknown. The input lacks base qualities; no much larger clone sits a single base away.

Receptors were amplified or captured by the immunoSEQ multiplex PCR assay. The multiplex PCR relied on a mix of 60 forward primers for TCR Vbeta segments and 13 reverse primers for TCR Jbeta segments. The CDR3 region of rearranged TCR beta genes was amplified from genomic DNA with a multiplex PCR assay. On the Illumina HiSeq System, the amplified TCR beta libraries were sequenced as 87-base-pair reads. The published analysis was carried out like this. In a later analysis, tens of millions of unique TCR beta chains were counted across the 500 to 700 repertoires, and approximately 9.9 million of these chains were shared by at least two donors. To remove PCR and sequencing errors, raw reads were error-corrected and collapsed into unique sequences using a nearest-neighbor algorithm that merged closely related sequences. To assign V, D and J gene segments, CDR3 sequences were aligned to IMGT reference sequences. For a sequence to be retained, a match of at least six nucleotides was required to both a V gene segment and a J gene segment. A rearrangement was called productive if the CDR3 had no stop codons and remained in frame with V and J, and every other rearrangement was called non-productive. Following IMGT convention, CDR3 was defined as the stretch from the second conserved V-encoded cysteine to the conserved J-encoded phenylalanine. The earlier analysis of about 620 of the donors excluded sequences that lacked an unambiguous match to a single V gene segment. An earlier analysis of just under 600 of the donors called V segments functional above 56.7% productive rearrangements and segregating when the between-donor standard deviation exceeded 5%. A statistical classification framework was built for diagnosing cytomegalovirus status from the catalog of TCR beta chain sequences. In a later analysis, TCR nucleotide sequences were compared against IMGT/GENE-DB human TR gene sequences so that V and J genes could be assigned. In a later analysis, CDR3 sequences and most-parsimonious VDJ recombination scenarios were assigned using the TCRdist pipeline. A later analysis defined each TCR beta chain by its CDR3 amino acid sequence plus V-gene family, and excluded reads lacking a unique V-gene family. As a way to deal with suspected cross-contamination and a sequencing artifact, a later analysis dropped roughly 620 nucleotide sequences that were highly shared and had low generation probability. For each public chain, a later analysis derived a clonal expansion index from normalized ranks of inferred template counts within each repertoire. In a later analysis, generation probabilities were computed using a VDJ recombination model fitted to out-of-frame rearrangements, and the results were checked against IGoR. Hypergeometric tests were used in a later analysis to score TCR-TCR, TCR-HLA and TCR-CMV co-occurrence, with a repertoire-size bias correction applied to the TCR pairs. To estimate false discovery rates, a later analysis permuted the HLA or CMV assignments 20 times. A later analysis grouped co-occurring TCRs with DBSCAN, adding TCRdist sequence similarity when clustering within HLA-allele-positive subsets. Repertoires with fewer than 30,000 or more than 120,000 public chains were left out of co-occurrence clustering, as were about five repertoires with anomalous nucleotide sharing. TCRdb took this table from immuneACCESS and kept in-frame rearrangements with V and J called. Such tables lack part of the clones; where checked against another copy, unresolved V genes explain under half of the gap, and the rest is unexplained. V and J calls plus clone size are reproduced from that table; the DNA served to infer D and trimming. The sample table shows about 200,000 clones, and roughly 83% are seen once. Of the sample, about 0.36% is held by the ten largest clones.

In total, approximately 690 healthy bone marrow donors made up the cohort. Cohort members were all nominally healthy when sampled, although unrecorded immune exposures were likely present. The donor tested CMV seropositive and was one of the 289 seropositive cohort members. A peripheral blood sample was collected from each donor, and TCR beta sequencing was performed on peripheral blood mononuclear cells. Genomic DNA was extracted from the blood cell samples with the Qiagen DNeasy Blood Extraction Kit. The sequence links TRBV14 to TRBJ1-1; matching of 5 bases hints at TRBD1 as the D gene. The TCR was taken from a male donor in good health and CMV-seropositive. The material sequenced was PBMCs. The nucleotide sequence is given as TGTGCCAGCAGCCAAGAGACAAAGAGGCGGAAGGACACCAACACTGAAGCTTTCTTT. This sequence encodes CASSQETKRRKDTNTEAFF.